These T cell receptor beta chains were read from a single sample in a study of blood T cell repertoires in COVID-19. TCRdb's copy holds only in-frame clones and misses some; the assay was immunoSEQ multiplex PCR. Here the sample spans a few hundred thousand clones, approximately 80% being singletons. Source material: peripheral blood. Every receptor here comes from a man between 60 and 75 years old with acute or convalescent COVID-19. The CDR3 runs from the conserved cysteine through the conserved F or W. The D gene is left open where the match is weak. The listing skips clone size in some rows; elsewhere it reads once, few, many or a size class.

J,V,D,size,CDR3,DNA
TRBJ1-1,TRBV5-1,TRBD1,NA,CASSLRGRENTEAFF,TGCGCCAGCAGCTTGAGGGGGCGTGAGAACACTGAAGCTTTCTTT
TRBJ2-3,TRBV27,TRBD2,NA,CASSLFMAGGPTDTQYF,TGTGCCAGCAGTCTATTTATGGCGGGGGGGCCTACAGATACGCAGTATTTT
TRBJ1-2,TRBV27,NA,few,CASSPKRGYGYTF,TGTGCCAGCAGTCCGAAAAGAGGATATGGCTACACCTTC
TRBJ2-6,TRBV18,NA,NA,CASSPRRTQDNVLTF,TGTGCCAGCTCACCACGTAGAACTCAGGATAACGTCCTGACTTTC
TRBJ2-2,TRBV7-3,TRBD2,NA,CASSLTLRGANTGELFF,TGTGCCAGCAGCTTAACTTTGCGGGGGGCGAACACCGGGGAGCTGTTTTTT
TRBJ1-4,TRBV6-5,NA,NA,CATPMTGTNEKLFF,TGTGCCACCCCTATGACAGGAACTAATGAAAAACTGTTTTTT
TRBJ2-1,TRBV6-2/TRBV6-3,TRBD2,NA,CASSYPRLAGSFYNEQFF,TGTGCCAGCAGTTACCCACGACTAGCGGGTTCCTTCTACAATGAGCAGTTCTTC
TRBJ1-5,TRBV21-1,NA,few,CASSPEGRLAQHF,TGTGCCAGCAGCCCCGAGGGAAGGCTCGCCCAGCATTTT
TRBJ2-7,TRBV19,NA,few,CASSAWDNSYEQYF,TGTGCCAGTAGTGCATGGGACAACTCCTACGAGCAGTACTTC
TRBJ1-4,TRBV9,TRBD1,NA,CASSVDRGANEKLFF,TGTGCCAGCAGCGTAGACAGGGGTGCTAATGAAAAACTGTTTTTT
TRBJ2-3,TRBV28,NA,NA,CASSTSSRGGSTDTQYF,TGTGCCAGCAGTACATCCTCGCGGGGTGGTAGCACAGATACGCAGTATTTT
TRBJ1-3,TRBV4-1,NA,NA,CASSSEGAGNTIYF,TGCGCCAGCAGCTCAGAAGGGGCTGGAAACACCATATATTTT
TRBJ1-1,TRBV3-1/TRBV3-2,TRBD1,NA,CASSPTGWDTEAFF,TGTGCCAGCAGCCCGACAGGGTGGGACACTGAAGCTTTCTTT
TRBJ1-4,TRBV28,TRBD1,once,CASTRTGHNEKLFF,TGTGCCAGCACCCGGACAGGCCATAATGAAAAACTGTTTTTT
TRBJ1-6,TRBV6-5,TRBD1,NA,CASSSDRGGNSPLHF,TGTGCCAGCAGTTCCGACAGGGGAGGCAATTCACCCCTCCACTTT
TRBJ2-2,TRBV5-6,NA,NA,CASRRPGQGSTGELFF,TGTGCCAGCAGGCGCCCTGGGCAGGGGAGCACCGGGGAGCTGTTTTTT
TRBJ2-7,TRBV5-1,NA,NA,CASSLDSGYYEQYF,TGCGCCAGCAGCTTGGATAGCGGCTACTACGAGCAGTACTTC
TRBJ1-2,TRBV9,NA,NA,CASSVGRRGYGYTF,TGTGCCAGCAGCGTAGGGCGGAGGGGCTATGGCTACACCTTC
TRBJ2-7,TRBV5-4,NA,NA,CASSLQGSDEQYF,TGTGCCAGCAGCTTACAGGGAAGTGACGAGCAGTACTTC
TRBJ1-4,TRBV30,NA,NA,CAWSVQGNEKLFF,TGTGCCTGGAGTGTGCAGGGTAATGAAAAACTGTTTTTT
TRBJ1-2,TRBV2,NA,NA,CASSEEGGGFVNGYTF,TGTGCCAGCAGTGAAGAAGGAGGCGGTTTCGTAAATGGTTACACCTTC
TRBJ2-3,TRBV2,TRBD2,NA,CASNIGLAGGSDTQYF,TGTGCCAGCAATATTGGACTAGCGGGAGGGTCCGATACGCAGTATTTT